A single sample gave rise to the 5 T cell receptor beta chains below, sequenced in a study of blood T cell repertoires in COVID-19 (dated by TCRdb to the early 2020s). Library creation used the immunoSEQ multiplex PCR assay. Sourced from immuneACCESS, this table was stored by TCRdb with only in-frame sequences that have V and J called. A share of the clones is absent; for the studies checked, an unresolved V gene accounts for under half, and the remainder has no known explanation. For this sample the table gives 150,000 to 180,000 clones, of which over 60% were detected only once. The ten most abundant clones make up 1.5% to 2% of the sample. The sample consisted of peripheral blood. These receptors came from a man older than 75 with acute or convalescent COVID-19.

The J gene is TRBJ2-7, the V gene TRBV6-4, with TRBD1 matching 10 bases. The CDR3 contains 19 residues. The V gene end was trimmed by 2 bases and the J gene end by 7 bases; junction bases not matched to a gene: 20. CDR1 and CDR2 from the germline V gene are MRHNA and SNTAGT. CDR3 protein: CASSDQTDRGPREVSEQYV. CDR3 DNA sequence: TGTGCCAGCAGTGACCAGACAGACAGGGGGCCGCGGGAGGTATCGGAGCAGTACGTC.

The genes are TRBV19 and TRBJ2-7; TRBD1 aligns across 7 bases. After removal of 6 bases from V and 0 bases from J, the junction contained 5 bases not matched to a gene. CDR1 and CDR2 (germline): LNHDA, SQIVND (reference sequence). CDR3 length: 14 amino acids. This chain's CDR3 is CASRDRVSSYEQYF. Here the CDR3 DNA reads TGTGCCAGTAGAGACAGGGTGAGCTCCTACGAGCAGTACTTC.

The DNA for the CDR3 is TGTGCCAGCAGCTACTCGTCAGATACGCAGTATTTT. Amino acid sequence: CASSYSSDTQYF. The rearrangement uses TRBV11-3 and TRBJ2-3; D remains ambiguous. Trimming removed 4 bases from V and 4 bases from J, with 6 bases in between. Germline V gene data show CDR1 as SGHNT and CDR2 as YENEEA. The CDR3 sequence is 12 residues long. Combining the CDR3 with reference TRBV11-3 and TRBJ2-3 gives the whole variable domain EAGVVQSPRYKIIEKKQPVAFWCNPISGHNTLYWYLQNLGQGPELLIRYENEEAVDDSQLPKDRFSAERLKGVDSTLKIQPAELGDSAVYLCASSYSSDTQYFGPGTRLTVL.

The chain is built from TRBV5-1 and TRBJ1-3; TRBD1 matches at 7 bases. This CDR3 contains 13 residues. With V trimmed by 1 base and J by 7 bases, 2 bases remained unmatched. Germline V lookup: CDR1 SGHRS, CDR2 YFSETQ. The CDR3 region has the DNA TGCGCCAGCAGCTTGACAGGGGAGAACACCATATATTTT. It translates to CASSLTGENTIYF.

The chain joins TRBV5-6 to TRBJ1-6, with D hard to call. V was pared by 2 bases and J by 0 bases, with 6 bases between. CDR3 size: 15 residues. Germline-derived CDR1 and CDR2 are SGHDT and YYEEEE. The CDR3 here is CASSFDTSYNSPLHF. The CDR3 DNA sequence: TGTGCCAGCAGCTTCGACACCTCCTATAATTCACCCCTCCACTTT.